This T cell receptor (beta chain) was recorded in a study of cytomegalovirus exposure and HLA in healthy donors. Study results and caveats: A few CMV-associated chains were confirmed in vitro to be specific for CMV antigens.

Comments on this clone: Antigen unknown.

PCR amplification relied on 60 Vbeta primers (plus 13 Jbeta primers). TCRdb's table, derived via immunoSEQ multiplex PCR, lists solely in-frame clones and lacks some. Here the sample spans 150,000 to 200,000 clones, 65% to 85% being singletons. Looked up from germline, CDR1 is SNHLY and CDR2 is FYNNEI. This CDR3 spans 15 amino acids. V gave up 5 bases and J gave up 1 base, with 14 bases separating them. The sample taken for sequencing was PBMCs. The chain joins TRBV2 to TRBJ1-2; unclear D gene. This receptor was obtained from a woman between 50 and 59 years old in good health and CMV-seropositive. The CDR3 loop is CASSSQVHGNYGYTF. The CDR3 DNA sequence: TGTGCCAGCAGTTCCCAGGTACACGGTAACTATGGCTACACCTTC. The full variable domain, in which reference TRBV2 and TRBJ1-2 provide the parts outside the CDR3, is EPEVTQTPSHQVTQMGQEVILRCVPISNHLYFYWYRQILGQKVEFLVSFYNNEISEKSEIFDDQFSVERPDGSNFTLKIRSTKLEDSAMYFCASSSQVHGNYGYTFGSGTRLTVV.